This TCR beta chain was sequenced in a study of T cells in women clearing cervical HPV infection. Study-level information: Women with histologically confirmed HPV16-related CIN3 or worse, 2 with invasive cancer, served as cases. Controls' single incident HPV16 infection cleared within 12 months without precancer.

Trimming left V 6 bases short and J 4 bases short, with 10 bases between. The CDR3 extends over 13 amino acids. As concerns this clone: The CDR3 end lies 3 residues beyond the end of the read and is filled in from the germline J gene.

Clones were read by immunoSEQ multiplex PCR, and TCRdb kept only the in-frame ones, dropping some. The sample has around 48,000 clones; the top ten hold around 1.5%. Sequenced input: blood buffy coat. The clonotype comes from a woman aged 18 to 69 with a cervical HPV16 infection that either progressed to CIN3+ or cleared (not recorded which). The chain joins TRBV12-3 or TRBV12-4 to TRBJ1-5, with D possibly being TRBD1 (5 bases). CDR3 loop: CASRPGGNQPQHF. The CDR3 DNA, read in part, is TGTGCCAGCAGGCCCGGGGGGAATCAGCCC.